Listed below are T cell receptor beta chains from one sample, sequenced in a study of blood T cell repertoires in COVID-19. Some clones are missing from TCRdb's copy, which holds only in-frame ones; the method was immunoSEQ multiplex PCR. This table has about 170,000 clones, 88% appearing once. What was sequenced was peripheral blood. Receptors originate from a man aged 55 to 70 with acute or convalescent COVID-19. Each CDR3 is given with its conserved first and last residue. Fields, in order: V gene, CDR3 length, clone size, J gene, D gene, CDR3 DNA, CDR3 protein. D genes are given only for firm matches. Not all rows give a size; the values are once, few, many and, for expanded clones, a class.

V gene: TRBV27
CDR3 length: 15
clone size: -
J gene: TRBJ2-1
D gene: TRBD2
CDR3 DNA: TGTGCCAGCAGTTCTGTAACCCGGGGGGGCAATGAGCAGTTCTTC
CDR3 protein: CASSSVTRGGNEQFF

V gene: TRBV9
CDR3 length: 15
clone size: -
J gene: TRBJ1-2
D gene: -
CDR3 DNA: TGTGCCAGCAGCGTATGGGGCCAGGGAGGCTATGGCTACACCTTC
CDR3 protein: CASSVWGQGGYGYTF

V gene: TRBV25-1
CDR3 length: 17
clone size: once
J gene: TRBJ2-2
D gene: -
CDR3 DNA: TGTGCCAGCAGTGAGGCAGGGGCCCCCAAGAACACCGGGGAGCTGTTTTTT
CDR3 protein: CASSEAGAPKNTGELFF

V gene: TRBV30
CDR3 length: 14
clone size: -
J gene: TRBJ2-5
D gene: TRBD2
CDR3 DNA: TGTGCCTGGGGGGCGGGGGGAATCCAAGAGACCCAGTACTTC
CDR3 protein: CAWGAGGIQETQYF

V gene: TRBV7-9
CDR3 length: 15
clone size: -
J gene: TRBJ1-4
D gene: TRBD1
CDR3 DNA: TGTGCCAGCACCCCGTCGGGGACAGGGTCCGAAAAACTGTTTTTT
CDR3 protein: CASTPSGTGSEKLFF

V gene: TRBV9
CDR3 length: 15
clone size: -
J gene: TRBJ2-1
D gene: -
CDR3 DNA: TGTGCCAGCAGCGTAAACCAGGGGTCCTACAATGAGCAGTTCTTC
CDR3 protein: CASSVNQGSYNEQFF

V gene: TRBV27
CDR3 length: 14
clone size: -
J gene: TRBJ2-2
D gene: TRBD1
CDR3 DNA: TGTGCCAGCAGACTGACAGGGACCGCCGGGGAGCTGTTTTTT
CDR3 protein: CASRLTGTAGELFF

V gene: TRBV10-2
CDR3 length: 16
clone size: few
J gene: TRBJ1-3
D gene: TRBD1
CDR3 DNA: TGCGCCAGCAGTGAGTTTCAGGGGGCTTCTGGAAACACCATATATTTT
CDR3 protein: CASSEFQGASGNTIYF

V gene: TRBV7-8
CDR3 length: 16
clone size: -
J gene: TRBJ2-2
D gene: TRBD1
CDR3 DNA: TGTGCCAGCAGTTCTATCGGGACAGAGAACACCGGGGAGCTGTTTTTT
CDR3 protein: CASSSIGTENTGELFF

V gene: TRBV5-5
CDR3 length: 14
clone size: -
J gene: TRBJ1-1
D gene: -
CDR3 DNA: TGTGCCAGCAGCCCTAGTATAGGTGGCACTGAAGCTTTCTTT
CDR3 protein: CASSPSIGGTEAFF

V gene: TRBV7-9
CDR3 length: 15
clone size: -
J gene: TRBJ1-6
D gene: TRBD1
CDR3 DNA: TGTGCCAGCAGCCCTCAGGGGGTCAAGGATTCACCCCTCCACTTT
CDR3 protein: CASSPQGVKDSPLHF

V gene: TRBV5-1
CDR3 length: 12
clone size: -
J gene: TRBJ1-2
D gene: -
CDR3 DNA: TGCGCCAGCAGCGAAGGGGTTCGAGGCTACACCTTC
CDR3 protein: CASSEGVRGYTF

V gene: TRBV5-1
CDR3 length: 14
clone size: few
J gene: TRBJ1-1
D gene: -
CDR3 DNA: TGCGCCAGCAGCCTATCTACGGGGGTTGCTGAAGCTTTCTTT
CDR3 protein: CASSLSTGVAEAFF

V gene: TRBV7-2
CDR3 length: 15
clone size: -
J gene: TRBJ2-5
D gene: TRBD2
CDR3 DNA: TGTGCCAGCAGCTTAGGACTAGCCGGGCAAGAGACCCAGTACTTC
CDR3 protein: CASSLGLAGQETQYF

V gene: TRBV9
CDR3 length: 16
clone size: -
J gene: TRBJ1-6
D gene: -
CDR3 DNA: TGTGCCAGCAGCGCGGGGCTCCCCTCGGGAGGGTTTCCCCTCCACTTT
CDR3 protein: CASSAGLPSGGFPLHF

V gene: TRBV10-3
CDR3 length: 15
clone size: -
J gene: TRBJ2-3
D gene: -
CDR3 DNA: TGTGCCATCAGTGTCGAGCGGAGTAGCACAGATACGCAGTATTTT
CDR3 protein: CAISVERSSTDTQYF

V gene: TRBV19
CDR3 length: 11
clone size: -
J gene: TRBJ2-5
D gene: -
CDR3 DNA: TGTGCCAGTAGGACGGGGGAGACCCAGTACTTC
CDR3 protein: CASRTGETQYF

V gene: TRBV9
CDR3 length: 17
clone size: -
J gene: TRBJ1-1
D gene: TRBD1
CDR3 DNA: TGTGCCAGCAGCGTGGTTCCGGGACAGATAAAGAACACTGAAGCTTTCTTT
CDR3 protein: CASSVVPGQIKNTEAFF

V gene: TRBV27
CDR3 length: 16
clone size: -
J gene: TRBJ1-2
D gene: TRBD1
CDR3 DNA: TGTGCCAGCAGGCTGACCGGGACAGGGGGCGCAGGAGGCTACACCTTC
CDR3 protein: CASRLTGTGGAGGYTF

V gene: TRBV5-1
CDR3 length: 16
clone size: few
J gene: TRBJ1-5
D gene: -
CDR3 DNA: TGCGCCAGCAGCTTGTGGGCCAGGGAAAGCAATCAGCCCCAGCATTTT
CDR3 protein: CASSLWARESNQPQHF

V gene: TRBV24-1
CDR3 length: 15
clone size: once
J gene: TRBJ1-2
D gene: -
CDR3 DNA: TGTGCCACCAGTGATTTGGCTTCTGGGGGCCGAAGCTACACCTTC
CDR3 protein: CATSDLASGGRSYTF

V gene: TRBV9
CDR3 length: 15
clone size: -
J gene: TRBJ2-2
D gene: TRBD2
CDR3 DNA: TGTGCCAGCGGAACCGGGACTAGCTGGACCGGGGAGCTGTTTTTT
CDR3 protein: CASGTGTSWTGELFF

V gene: TRBV12-3/TRBV12-4
CDR3 length: 13
clone size: -
J gene: TRBJ1-1
D gene: -
CDR3 DNA: TGTGCCAGCACCGCGTCAAGGAGGGCTGAAGCTTTCTTT
CDR3 protein: CASTASRRAEAFF

V gene: TRBV7-2
CDR3 length: 13
clone size: -
J gene: TRBJ2-4
D gene: -
CDR3 DNA: TGTGCTACCCGTCGGTTAGCCAAAAACATTCAGTACTTC
CDR3 protein: CATRRLAKNIQYF

V gene: TRBV7-3
CDR3 length: 14
clone size: -
J gene: TRBJ2-2
D gene: TRBD2
CDR3 DNA: TGTGCCAGCAGGGGACTAAACGGGGCCGGGGAGCTGTTTTTT
CDR3 protein: CASRGLNGAGELFF

V gene: TRBV30
CDR3 length: 12
clone size: -
J gene: TRBJ1-4
D gene: -
CDR3 DNA: TGTGCCTGGGGGGAGCTTAATGAAAAACTGTTTTTT
CDR3 protein: CAWGELNEKLFF

V gene: TRBV19
CDR3 length: 14
clone size: -
J gene: TRBJ1-4
D gene: -
CDR3 DNA: TGTGCCAGTAGCAAAACTACAACTAATGAAAAACTGTTTTTT
CDR3 protein: CASSKTTTNEKLFF

V gene: TRBV5-4
CDR3 length: 15
clone size: -
J gene: TRBJ2-1
D gene: TRBD2
CDR3 DNA: TGTGCCACCGAGAGGAGGGAGGGGTCCTACAATGAGCAGTTCTTC
CDR3 protein: CATERREGSYNEQFF

V gene: TRBV18
CDR3 length: 14
clone size: -
J gene: TRBJ1-4
D gene: -
CDR3 DNA: TGTGCCAGCTCACCCGGGGCGGGGAGTGAAAAACTGTTTTTT
CDR3 protein: CASSPGAGSEKLFF

V gene: TRBV5-6
CDR3 length: 15
clone size: -
J gene: TRBJ2-7
D gene: TRBD2
CDR3 DNA: TGTGCCAGCAGTTACGGACTAGCGAGCACCTACGAGCAGTACTTC
CDR3 protein: CASSYGLASTYEQYF

V gene: TRBV6-6
CDR3 length: 15
clone size: once
J gene: TRBJ2-6
D gene: -
CDR3 DNA: TGTGCCAGCAGCCGCGGGATTTCTGGGGCCAACGTCCTGACTTTC
CDR3 protein: CASSRGISGANVLTF

V gene: TRBV7-2
CDR3 length: 15
clone size: -
J gene: TRBJ2-5
D gene: -
CDR3 DNA: TGTGCCAGCAGCCCCATAGGGAGTGGACAAGAGACCCAGTACTTC
CDR3 protein: CASSPIGSGQETQYF

V gene: TRBV7-9
CDR3 length: 15
clone size: few
J gene: TRBJ1-2
D gene: TRBD1
CDR3 DNA: TGTGCCAGCAGCCGTGCCGGGACAGGGAACTATGGCTACACCTTC
CDR3 protein: CASSRAGTGNYGYTF

V gene: TRBV5-5
CDR3 length: 16
clone size: -
J gene: TRBJ1-4
D gene: TRBD1
CDR3 DNA: TGTGCCAGCAGCTTCCAACCGGGACAGGTTAATGAAAAACTGTTTTTT
CDR3 protein: CASSFQPGQVNEKLFF

V gene: TRBV15
CDR3 length: 15
clone size: few
J gene: TRBJ2-2
D gene: TRBD1
CDR3 DNA: TGTGCCACCCGGAACCCGACAGGGTCCACCGGGGAGCTGTTTTTT
CDR3 protein: CATRNPTGSTGELFF

V gene: TRBV19
CDR3 length: 15
clone size: -
J gene: TRBJ2-5
D gene: TRBD1
CDR3 DNA: TGTGCCAGTAGTAGGGGACAGGGAGGGGAAGAGACCCAGTACTTC
CDR3 protein: CASSRGQGGEETQYF

V gene: TRBV5-6
CDR3 length: 15
clone size: -
J gene: TRBJ1-2
D gene: TRBD1
CDR3 DNA: TGTGCCAGCAGCTTTAAAGGGGGCCCCGACTATGGCTACACCTTC
CDR3 protein: CASSFKGGPDYGYTF

V gene: TRBV10-3
CDR3 length: 19
clone size: -
J gene: TRBJ2-2
D gene: TRBD2
CDR3 DNA: TGTGCCATCAGTGAGTATTTTTACGGCGGGAGCGGGAACACCGGGGAGCTGTTTTTT
CDR3 protein: CAISEYFYGGSGNTGELFF

V gene: TRBV6-2/TRBV6-3
CDR3 length: 13
clone size: -
J gene: TRBJ1-5
D gene: -
CDR3 DNA: TGTGCCAGCACCTACTCTTACTATCAGCCCCAGCATTTT
CDR3 protein: CASTYSYYQPQHF

V gene: TRBV10-3
CDR3 length: 17
clone size: -
J gene: TRBJ1-2
D gene: TRBD1
CDR3 DNA: TGTGCCATCAGTGAGTCCGGGACAGGGGGCGCGAACTATGGCTACACCTTC
CDR3 protein: CAISESGTGGANYGYTF

V gene: TRBV5-4
CDR3 length: 14
clone size: -
J gene: TRBJ1-1
D gene: -
CDR3 DNA: TGTGCCAGCAGCTCCAGGGGAGAAAACACTGAAGCTTTCTTT
CDR3 protein: CASSSRGENTEAFF

V gene: TRBV6-2/TRBV6-3
CDR3 length: 15
clone size: -
J gene: TRBJ1-1
D gene: -
CDR3 DNA: TGTGCCAGCAGTTTCCTCCGGACAGCGAACACTGAAGCTTTCTTT
CDR3 protein: CASSFLRTANTEAFF

V gene: TRBV5-6
CDR3 length: 18
clone size: -
J gene: TRBJ1-6
D gene: TRBD1
CDR3 DNA: TGTGCCAGCAGCCCCGCCGGGACAGGCGTCTCCTATAATTCACCCCTCCACTTT
CDR3 protein: CASSPAGTGVSYNSPLHF

V gene: TRBV21-1
CDR3 length: 16
clone size: few
J gene: TRBJ1-6
D gene: -
CDR3 DNA: TGTGCCAGCAGCAGCCTCGAACAGGGCCCAAATTCACCCCTCCACTTT
CDR3 protein: CASSSLEQGPNSPLHF

V gene: TRBV5-1
CDR3 length: 14
clone size: -
J gene: TRBJ1-3
D gene: -
CDR3 DNA: TGCGCCAGCAGTGAAGGGACACCTGGAAACACCATATATTTT
CDR3 protein: CASSEGTPGNTIYF

V gene: TRBV11-2
CDR3 length: 17
clone size: once
J gene: TRBJ1-1
D gene: TRBD1
CDR3 DNA: TGTGCCAGCAGCCGAACAGGGGACGGACACTCGGGCACTGAAGCTTTCTTT
CDR3 protein: CASSRTGDGHSGTEAFF

V gene: TRBV5-8
CDR3 length: 18
clone size: once
J gene: TRBJ1-1
D gene: TRBD1
CDR3 DNA: TGTGCCAGCAGCTTGGAGGGGACAGGAGGGCCCGTGAACACTGAAGCTTTCTTT
CDR3 protein: CASSLEGTGGPVNTEAFF

V gene: TRBV5-4
CDR3 length: 18
clone size: -
J gene: TRBJ2-6
D gene: -
CDR3 DNA: TGTGCCAGCAGCTCGCTGAGACAGGTTCGCTCTGGGGCCAACGTCCTGACTTTC
CDR3 protein: CASSSLRQVRSGANVLTF

V gene: TRBV7-3
CDR3 length: 15
clone size: -
J gene: TRBJ1-2
D gene: TRBD1
CDR3 DNA: TGTGCCAGCAGCCGTCCCGGGACAGGGTTCGATGGCTACACCTTC
CDR3 protein: CASSRPGTGFDGYTF

V gene: TRBV19
CDR3 length: 16
clone size: -
J gene: TRBJ2-3
D gene: TRBD1
CDR3 DNA: TGTGCCAGTAGTATTCTGCGGGACAGGGGGTTGGATACGCAGTATTTT
CDR3 protein: CASSILRDRGLDTQYF

V gene: TRBV10-1
CDR3 length: 14
clone size: -
J gene: TRBJ1-1
D gene: TRBD1
CDR3 DNA: TGCGCATCGGGACAGTATTTCATGAACACTGAAGCTTTCTTT
CDR3 protein: CASGQYFMNTEAFF

V gene: TRBV5-1
CDR3 length: 14
clone size: few
J gene: TRBJ1-4
D gene: -
CDR3 DNA: TGCGCCAGCAGCTTGGACGGACTAATGAAGGGGCTGTTTTTT
CDR3 protein: CASSLDGLMKGLFF

V gene: TRBV30
CDR3 length: 11
clone size: -
J gene: TRBJ1-2
D gene: -
CDR3 DNA: TGTGCCTGGAGAGTGCAGGGGACCTACACCTTC
CDR3 protein: CAWRVQGTYTF

V gene: TRBV29-1
CDR3 length: 13
clone size: -
J gene: TRBJ2-1
D gene: TRBD1
CDR3 DNA: TGCAGCGTTGAAAGACAGGGGGGGAATGAGCAGTTCTTC
CDR3 protein: CSVERQGGNEQFF

V gene: TRBV19
CDR3 length: 16
clone size: -
J gene: TRBJ2-7
D gene: -
CDR3 DNA: TGTGCCAGTAGTATAGTCCCGTTATCCAGCTCCTACGAGCAGTACTTC
CDR3 protein: CASSIVPLSSSYEQYF

V gene: TRBV3-1/TRBV3-2
CDR3 length: 16
clone size: -
J gene: TRBJ2-1
D gene: TRBD2
CDR3 DNA: TGTGCCAGCAGCTCCCGGACTAGCGGGGATTACAATGAGCAGTTCTTC
CDR3 protein: CASSSRTSGDYNEQFF

V gene: TRBV24-1
CDR3 length: 15
clone size: -
J gene: TRBJ2-5
D gene: -
CDR3 DNA: TGTGCCACCAGTGATTTTTACAGGTTAGGAGAGACCCAGTACTTC
CDR3 protein: CATSDFYRLGETQYF

V gene: TRBV18
CDR3 length: 14
clone size: -
J gene: TRBJ1-1
D gene: -
CDR3 DNA: TGTGCCAGCTCACCGGACGGGATGAACACTGAAGCTTTCTTT
CDR3 protein: CASSPDGMNTEAFF

V gene: TRBV7-6
CDR3 length: 15
clone size: -
J gene: TRBJ2-1
D gene: TRBD2
CDR3 DNA: TGTGCCAGCAGCTTAGCAGCGGGAGGTAACAATGAGCAGTTCTTC
CDR3 protein: CASSLAAGGNNEQFF